These 21 T cell receptor beta chains share one sample of origin, sequenced in a study of cytomegalovirus exposure and HLA in healthy donors. The PCR ran on 60 Vbeta and 13 Jbeta primers. Measured with immunoSEQ multiplex PCR; TCRdb has only the in-frame clones, and not every one. This sample has approximately 180,000 clones, with about 70% found just once. The specimen was PBMCs. The receptors come from a woman in her thirties in good health and CMV-seronegative.

V and J are TRBV27 and TRBJ2-3, with 10 bases that match TRBD2. The CDR3 consists of 17 residues. V lost 1 base to trimming and J lost 4 bases; unmatched junction nucleotides: 8. The germline V gene has CDR1 MNHEY and CDR2 SMNVEV (reference sequence). The chain's CDR3 is CASSLLRLAGAPDTQYF. The CDR3 DNA follows: TGTGCCAGCAGTTTATTGCGGCTAGCGGGGGCCCCAGATACGCAGTATTTT.

This chain uses TRBV9 with TRBJ2-5; 7 bases are shared with TRBD2. The J call is doubtful: the DNA matches TRBJ2-7 better. The CDR3 spans 14 residues. Germline loops: CDR1 SGDLS, CDR2 YYNGEE. In DNA, the CDR3 is TGTGCCAGCAGCGTAGGGGGACTAAGCTACGAGCAGTACTTC. It translates to CASSVGGLSYEQYF.

This clone was seen more than once but under ten times. The gene calls are TRBV6-6 and TRBJ1-5; possible D gene TRBD1, 5 bases. The CDR3 has 12 amino acids. The V and J ends lost 2 bases and 9 bases respectively, with 8 bases between them. Per germline, CDR1 MNHNY and CDR2 SVGAGI (reference sequence). CDR3 loop: CASSYDQGPQHF. The DNA for the CDR3 is TGTGCCAGCAGTTACGACCAGGGGCCCCAGCATTTT.

Concerning this clone: The sample contains more than one DNA sequence encoding this CDR3. The chain employs TRBV5-4 and TRBJ1-1, with 9 bases that match TRBD1. This CDR3 is built from 13 residues. Germline V gene data show CDR1 as SGHNT and CDR2 as YYREEE (reference sequence). V trimming: 4 bases; J trimming: 8 bases; junction bases outside the gene matches: 6. The DNA for the CDR3 is TGTGCCAGCAGCCAGGACAGGGGCACCGAAGCTTTCTTT. The encoded protein is CASSQDRGTEAFF.

The rearrangement joins TRBV19 to TRBJ2-7; 13 nucleotides agree with TRBD2. This CDR3 contains 15 residues. Germline CDR1 and CDR2: LNHDA and SQIVND (reference sequence). V shed 5 bases, J shed 4 bases, and the junction held 5 bases outside the gene matches. DNA for the CDR3: TGTGCCAGTAGTCCCCGACTAGCGGGAGGATACGAGCAGTACTTC. As protein: CASSPRLAGGYEQYF.

The chain employs TRBV6-1 and TRBJ2-7, with 10 bases aligning to TRBD1. Germline V lookup: CDR1 MNHNS, CDR2 SASEGT. J lost 5 bases, V lost 8 bases, and 6 bases had no gene match. This CDR3 spans 13 amino acids. CDR3 in DNA: TGTGCCAGCTCTCGGGACAGGGGAGACGAGCAGTACTTC. Translation: CASSRDRGDEQYF.

The chain couples TRBV7-9 to TRBJ2-2, with a weak D call TRBD1 (5 bases). Trimming shortened V by 3 bases and J by 5 bases, and 19 bases separated the two germline ends. Germline V gene lookup returns CDR1 SEHNR and CDR2 FQNEAQ (reference sequence). This CDR3 is 17 amino acids long. As DNA, the CDR3 is TGTGCCAGCAGCTTGGCACAGGCCCTGGATGGGACCGGGGAGCTGTTTTTT. Translated: CASSLAQALDGTGELFF.

As for this clone: At one boundary the junction diverges from the germline segment, which might be a read error. The V call is TRBV7-9, the J call TRBJ1-3, with TRBD1 matching 11 bases. This CDR3 has 16 amino acids. In germline, CDR1 is SEHNR, CDR2 FQNEAQ (reference sequence). The CDR3 nucleotides read TGTTCCAGCAGCTTAAGGGGACAGGGGGACGGAAACACCATATATTTT. Translation: CSSSLRGQGDGNTIYF.

CDR3 protein: CASTLPAGLEAFF. The DNA of the CDR3 is TGTGCCAGCACCCTCCCCGCAGGGCTGGAAGCTTTCTTT. The chain recombines TRBV6-1 with TRBJ1-1; a weak D match, TRBD1 (5 bases). CDR3 length: 13 amino acids. Trimming removed 7 bases at V and 8 bases at J, with 17 bases between. Germline CDR1 reads MNHNS; CDR2 reads SASEGT.

The chain couples TRBV7-2 to TRBJ2-7; 11 bases line up with TRBD1. Germline V CDR1 and CDR2: SGHTA, FQGNSA. This CDR3 comprises 15 residues. Trimming cost V 4 bases and J 6 bases; bases outside gene matches: 8. The CDR3 DNA follows: TGTGCCAGCAGCTCCGGACAGGGGGCGCGTCGCGAGCAGTACTTC. Residues: CASSSGQGARREQYF. The whole variable domain, remainder taken from reference TRBV7-2 and TRBJ2-7, is GAGVSQSPSNKVTEKGKDVELRCDPISGHTALYWYRQSLGQGLEFLIYFQGNSAPDKSGLPSDRFSAERTGGSVSTLTIQRTQQEDSAVYLCASSSGQGARREQYFGPGTRLTVT.

The rearrangement joins TRBV29-1 to TRBJ2-1, with TRBD2 matching 9 bases. J gave up 8 bases and V 7 bases, and 15 bases lay outside the gene matches. CDR1 SQVTM and CDR2 ANQGSEA come from the germline V gene. CDR3 length: 15 amino acids. The CDR3 DNA sequence: TGCAGCGCCGTAGAGCGGGGGGCCCCTAACGATGAGCAGTTCTTC. As protein: CSAVERGAPNDEQFF.

The rearrangement uses TRBV6-4 and TRBJ1-2, with TRBD1 as a possible D gene (5 bases). The CDR3 extends over 16 amino acids. V was cut by 3 bases and J by 3 bases, with 17 bases left in between. Germline CDR1 MRHNA, CDR2 SNTAGT. The CDR3 is CASSEIPRDSYYGYTF. The CDR3 DNA reads as TGTGCCAGCAGTGAAATACCCAGGGATTCCTACTATGGCTACACCTTC.

V gene TRBV7-6 combines with J gene TRBJ2-1, with 7 bases aligning to TRBD2. CDR3 length: 17 amino acids. Unmatched junction bases numbered 15, after V lost 1 base and J lost 9 bases. Germline V gene data show CDR1 as SGHVS and CDR2 as FNYEAQ. CDR3 sequence reads: CASSLGLAGDVAREQFF. The CDR3 bases are TGTGCCAGCAGCTTAGGCTTGGCGGGAGACGTGGCACGTGAGCAGTTCTTC.

The J gene is TRBJ1-6, the V gene TRBV19, with TRBD1 as a possible D gene (5 bases). In germline, CDR1 is LNHDA, CDR2 SQIVND (reference sequence). This CDR3 is built from 15 residues. Trimming stripped 5 bases from V and 7 bases from J, with 15 bases between. The chain's CDR3 is CASSSRGMSNSPLHF. CDR3 sequence (DNA): TGTGCCAGTAGTTCCCGGGGGATGTCGAATTCACCCCTCCACTTT.

The V call is TRBV7-8, the J call TRBJ2-1, with 11 bases lining up with TRBD1. J was trimmed by 0 bases and V by 5 bases; bases with no gene match: 6. This CDR3 spans 17 amino acids. Germline assignment: CDR1 SGHVS and CDR2 FQNEAQ. The CDR3 DNA follows: TGTGCCAGCAGCCCGGACAGGGGGCGAAGCTCCTACAATGAGCAGTTCTTC. It codes for CASSPDRGRSSYNEQFF.

The chain joins TRBV15 to TRBJ2-5; 9 bases map to TRBD1. V dropped 1 base and J dropped 1; count of bases not matched to a gene: 1. CDR1 LNHNV and CDR2 YYDKDF come from the germline V gene (reference sequence). The CDR3 consists of 15 residues. The CDR3 sequence is CATSRGTGAQETQYF. CDR3 nucleotide sequence: TGTGCCACCAGCAGAGGGACAGGGGCCCAAGAGACCCAGTACTTC.

Here the CDR3 DNA reads TGCAGCGTCAAACCGACGGGGGGTCTGCAGTACTTC. Translation: CSVKPTGGLQYF. The gene calls are TRBV29-1 and TRBJ2-7, with 7 bases identical to TRBD2. This CDR3 comprises 12 residues. Germline V lookup: CDR1 SQVTM, CDR2 ANQGSEA. J was trimmed by 9 bases and V by 6 bases; bases with no gene match: 11.

V gene TRBV11-3 combines with J gene TRBJ1-5; 7 bases are shared with TRBD1. Germline trimming cut 5 bases from V and 0 bases from J; bases unmatched to any gene: 1. CDR1 and CDR2 from the germline V gene are SGHNT and YENEEA. This CDR3 has 14 amino acids. In DNA form, the CDR3 reads TGTGCCAGCAGCGACAGGGTTAGCAATCAGCCCCAGCATTTT. Translated, it gives CASSDRVSNQPQHF.

V usage is TRBV11-2 and J usage is TRBJ2-5, with TRBD2 matching over 9 bases. Trimming at V came to 3 bases and at J to 5 bases, leaving 10 bases not matched to a gene. From germline, CDR1 is SGHAT and CDR2 FQNNGV. The CDR3 sequence is 16 residues long. CDR3 coding DNA: TGTGCCAGCAGCTTGCTGGCGGGAGGGCCTTGGGAGACCCAGTACTTC. This encodes CASSLLAGGPWETQYF.

Only a few counts were recorded for this clone. The chain employs TRBV15 and TRBJ2-7; D is unclear. V lost 0 bases, J lost 6 bases, and 9 bases lay in between. This CDR3 contains 13 residues. The germline V gene encodes CDR1 LNHNV and CDR2 YYDKDF (reference sequence). Written as DNA, the CDR3 is TGTGCCACCAGCAGAGATAGTAGGAGCGAGCAGTACTTC. Its protein is CATSRDSRSEQYF.

This chain uses TRBV19 with TRBJ1-5; 7 nucleotides align to TRBD1. V was clipped by 3 bases and J by 6 bases; unmatched bases: 8. From germline, CDR1 is LNHDA and CDR2 SQIVND (reference sequence). The CDR3 covers 15 residues. The CDR3: CASSMATGVTQPQHF. The CDR3 coding sequence is TGTGCCAGTAGTATGGCCACAGGGGTAACTCAGCCCCAGCATTTT.